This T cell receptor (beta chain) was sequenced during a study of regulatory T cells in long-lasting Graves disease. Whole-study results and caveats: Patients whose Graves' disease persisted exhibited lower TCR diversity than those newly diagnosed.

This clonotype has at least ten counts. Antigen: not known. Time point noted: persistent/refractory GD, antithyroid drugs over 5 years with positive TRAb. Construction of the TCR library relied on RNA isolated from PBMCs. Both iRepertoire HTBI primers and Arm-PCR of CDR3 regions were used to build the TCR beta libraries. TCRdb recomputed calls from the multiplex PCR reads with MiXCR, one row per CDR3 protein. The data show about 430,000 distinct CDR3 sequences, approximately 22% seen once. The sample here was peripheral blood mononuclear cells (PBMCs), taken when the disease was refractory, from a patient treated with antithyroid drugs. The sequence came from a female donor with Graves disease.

CDR3 in DNA: TGTGCCAGCAGTGCCAACAGGGTGGATCAGCCCCAGCATTTT. Translated: CASSANRVDQPQHF. The J gene is TRBJ1-5, the V gene TRBV12-3 or TRBV12-4, with D possibly TRBD1 on 6 matching bases. CDR3 size: 14 residues. V was clipped by 5 bases and J by 5 bases, with 13 bases between them.